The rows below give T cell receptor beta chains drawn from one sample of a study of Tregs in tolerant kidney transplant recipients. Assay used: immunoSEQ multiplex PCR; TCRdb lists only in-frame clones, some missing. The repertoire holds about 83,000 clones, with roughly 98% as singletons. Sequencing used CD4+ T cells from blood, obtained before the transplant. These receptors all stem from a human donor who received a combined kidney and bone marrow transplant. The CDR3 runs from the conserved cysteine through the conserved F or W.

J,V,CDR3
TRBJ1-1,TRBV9,CASSVDHSLTEAFF
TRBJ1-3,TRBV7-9,CASSISGNTIYF
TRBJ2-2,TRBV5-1,CASSSLTGTGYTGELFF
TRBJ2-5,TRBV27,CASTFLGGGETQYF
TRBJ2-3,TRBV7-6,CASSLDSGLAGRADTQYF
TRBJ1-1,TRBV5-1,CASSLGGRQEKAFF
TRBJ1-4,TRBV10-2,CATSGSTNEKLFF
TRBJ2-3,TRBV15,CATRYRADTQYF
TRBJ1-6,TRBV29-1,CSLKGRTGEHSPLHF
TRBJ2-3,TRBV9,CASSVTAGASTDTQYF
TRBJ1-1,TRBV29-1,CSVDSGLGTEAFF